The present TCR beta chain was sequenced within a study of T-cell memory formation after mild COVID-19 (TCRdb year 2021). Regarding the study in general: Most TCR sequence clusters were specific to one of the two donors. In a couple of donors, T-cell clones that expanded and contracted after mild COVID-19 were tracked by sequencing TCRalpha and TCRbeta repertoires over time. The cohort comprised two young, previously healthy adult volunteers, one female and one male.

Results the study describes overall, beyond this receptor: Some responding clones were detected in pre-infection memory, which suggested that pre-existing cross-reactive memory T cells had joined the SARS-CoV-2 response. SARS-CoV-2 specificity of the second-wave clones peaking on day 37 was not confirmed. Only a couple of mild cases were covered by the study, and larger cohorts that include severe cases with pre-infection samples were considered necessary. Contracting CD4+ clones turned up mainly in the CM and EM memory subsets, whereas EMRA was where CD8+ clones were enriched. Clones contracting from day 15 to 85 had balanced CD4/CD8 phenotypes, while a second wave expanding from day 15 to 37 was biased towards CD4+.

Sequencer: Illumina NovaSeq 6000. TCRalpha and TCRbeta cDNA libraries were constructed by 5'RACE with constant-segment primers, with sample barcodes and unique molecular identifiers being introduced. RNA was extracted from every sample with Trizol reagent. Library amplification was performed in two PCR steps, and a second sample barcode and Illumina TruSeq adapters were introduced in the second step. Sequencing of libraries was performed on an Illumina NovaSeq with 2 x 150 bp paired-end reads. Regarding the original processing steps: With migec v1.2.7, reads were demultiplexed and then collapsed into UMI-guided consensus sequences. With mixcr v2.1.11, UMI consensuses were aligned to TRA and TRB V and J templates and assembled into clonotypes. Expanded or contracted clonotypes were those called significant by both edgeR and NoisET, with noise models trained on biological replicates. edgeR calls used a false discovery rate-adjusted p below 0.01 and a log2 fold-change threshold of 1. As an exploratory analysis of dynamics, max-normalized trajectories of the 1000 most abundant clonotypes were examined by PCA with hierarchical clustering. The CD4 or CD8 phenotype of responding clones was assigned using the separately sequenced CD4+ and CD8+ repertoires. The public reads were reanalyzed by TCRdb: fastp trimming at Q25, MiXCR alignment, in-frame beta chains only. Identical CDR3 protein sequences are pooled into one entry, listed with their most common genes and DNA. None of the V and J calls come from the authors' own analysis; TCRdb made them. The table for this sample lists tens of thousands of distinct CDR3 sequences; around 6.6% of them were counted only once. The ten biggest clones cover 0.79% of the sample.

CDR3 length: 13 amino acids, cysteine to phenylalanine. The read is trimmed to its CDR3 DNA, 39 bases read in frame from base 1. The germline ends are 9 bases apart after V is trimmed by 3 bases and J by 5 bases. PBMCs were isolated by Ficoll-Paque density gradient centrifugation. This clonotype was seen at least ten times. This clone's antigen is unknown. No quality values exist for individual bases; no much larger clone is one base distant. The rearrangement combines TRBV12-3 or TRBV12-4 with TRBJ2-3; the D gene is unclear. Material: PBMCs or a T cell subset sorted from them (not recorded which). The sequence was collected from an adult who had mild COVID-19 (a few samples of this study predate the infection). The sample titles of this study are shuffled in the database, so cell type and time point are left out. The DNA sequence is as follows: TGTGCCAGCAGTTTTACGGTGGGAGATACGCAGTATTTT. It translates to CASSFTVGDTQYF.